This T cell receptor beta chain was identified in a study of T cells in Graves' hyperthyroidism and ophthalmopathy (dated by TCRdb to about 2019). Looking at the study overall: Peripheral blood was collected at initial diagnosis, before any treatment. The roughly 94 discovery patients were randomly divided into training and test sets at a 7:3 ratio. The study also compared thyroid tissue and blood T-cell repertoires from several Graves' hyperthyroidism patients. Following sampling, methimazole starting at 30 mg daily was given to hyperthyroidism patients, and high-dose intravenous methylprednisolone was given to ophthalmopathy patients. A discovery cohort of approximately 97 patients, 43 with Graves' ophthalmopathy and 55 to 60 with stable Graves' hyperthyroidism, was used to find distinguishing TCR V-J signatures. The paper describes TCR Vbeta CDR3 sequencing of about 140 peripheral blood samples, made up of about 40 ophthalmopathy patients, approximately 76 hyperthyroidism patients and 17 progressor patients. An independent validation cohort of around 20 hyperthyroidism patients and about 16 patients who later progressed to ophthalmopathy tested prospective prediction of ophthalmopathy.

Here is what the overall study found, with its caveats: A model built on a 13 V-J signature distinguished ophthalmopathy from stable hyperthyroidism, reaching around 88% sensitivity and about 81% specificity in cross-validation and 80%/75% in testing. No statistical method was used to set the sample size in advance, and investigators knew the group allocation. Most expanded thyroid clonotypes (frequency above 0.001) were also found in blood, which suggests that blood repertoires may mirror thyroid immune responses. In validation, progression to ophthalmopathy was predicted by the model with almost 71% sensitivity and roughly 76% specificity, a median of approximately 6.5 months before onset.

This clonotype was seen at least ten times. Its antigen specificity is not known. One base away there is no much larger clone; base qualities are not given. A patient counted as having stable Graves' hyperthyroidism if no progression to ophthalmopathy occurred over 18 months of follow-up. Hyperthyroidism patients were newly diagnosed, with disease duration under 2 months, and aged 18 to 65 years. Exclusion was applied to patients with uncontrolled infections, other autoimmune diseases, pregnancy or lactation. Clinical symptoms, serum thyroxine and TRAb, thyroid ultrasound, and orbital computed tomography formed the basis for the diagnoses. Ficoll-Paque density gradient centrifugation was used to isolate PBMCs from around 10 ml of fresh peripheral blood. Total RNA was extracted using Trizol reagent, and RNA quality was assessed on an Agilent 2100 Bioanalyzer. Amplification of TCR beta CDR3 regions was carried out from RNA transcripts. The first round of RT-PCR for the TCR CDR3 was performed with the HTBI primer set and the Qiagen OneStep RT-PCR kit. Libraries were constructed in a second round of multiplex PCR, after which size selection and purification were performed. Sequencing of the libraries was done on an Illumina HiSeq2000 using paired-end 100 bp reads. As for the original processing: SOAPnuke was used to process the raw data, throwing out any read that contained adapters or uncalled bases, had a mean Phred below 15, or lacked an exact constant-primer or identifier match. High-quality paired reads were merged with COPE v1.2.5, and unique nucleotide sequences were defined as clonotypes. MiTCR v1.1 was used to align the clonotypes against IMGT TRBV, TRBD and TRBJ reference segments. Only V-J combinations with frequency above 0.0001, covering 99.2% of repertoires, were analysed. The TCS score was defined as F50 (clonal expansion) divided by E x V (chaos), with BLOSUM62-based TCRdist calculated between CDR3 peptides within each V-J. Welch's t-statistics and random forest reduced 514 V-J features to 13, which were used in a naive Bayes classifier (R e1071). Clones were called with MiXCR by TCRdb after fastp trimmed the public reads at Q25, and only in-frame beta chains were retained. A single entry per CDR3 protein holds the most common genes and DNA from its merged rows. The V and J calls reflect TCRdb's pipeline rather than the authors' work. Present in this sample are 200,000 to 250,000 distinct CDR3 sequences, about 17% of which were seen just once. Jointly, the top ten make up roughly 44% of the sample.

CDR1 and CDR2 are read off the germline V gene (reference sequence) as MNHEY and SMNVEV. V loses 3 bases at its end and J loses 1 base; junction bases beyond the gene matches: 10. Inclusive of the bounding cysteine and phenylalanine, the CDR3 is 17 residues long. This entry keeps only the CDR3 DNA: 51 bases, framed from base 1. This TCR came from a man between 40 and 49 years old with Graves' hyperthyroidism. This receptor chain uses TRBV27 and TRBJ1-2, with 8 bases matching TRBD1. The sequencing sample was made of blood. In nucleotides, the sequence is TGTGCCAGCAGTTTTGTGGCAGGGGGCGCGTTTAACTATGGCTACACCTTC. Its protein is CASSFVAGGAFNYGYTF.